This T cell receptor (beta chain) was captured in a study of cytomegalovirus exposure and HLA in healthy donors. Regarding the study as a whole: Researchers reportedly found TCR beta sequences accurately predicted most subjects' HLA-A and HLA-B alleles. Per a prior analysis, the majority of TCR beta V segments were productive roughly 87% or roughly 30% of the time.

This CDR3 is built from 16 residues. Trimming left V 4 bases short and J 0 bases short, with 13 bases between. Germline CDR1 SGHTA, CDR2 FQGNSA. The PCR made use of 60 Vbeta and 13 Jbeta primers. In the authors' methods: As a later analysis found, there were 80 million to 90 million unique TCR beta chains, of which 8.5 million to 14 million were shared. The method was immunoSEQ multiplex PCR; TCRdb's version includes in-frame clones alone and lacks a portion of them. V and J calls plus clone size are reproduced from that table; the DNA served to infer D and trimming. The listing records 130,000 or so clones. With respect to this clone: Its antigen is unknown.

The origin of this receptor is a woman aged 18-35 years in good health and CMV-seronegative. Sequencing used PBMCs. V usage is TRBV7-2 and J usage is TRBJ2-1; D perhaps matches TRBD2 (6 bases). Here the CDR3 reads CASSSGSGTSYNEQFF. The CDR3, as DNA: TGTGCCAGCAGCTCCGGTAGCGGTACCTCCTACAATGAGCAGTTCTTC.